This T cell receptor beta chain was identified during a study of identical twins. Study-level results: Among out-of-frame alpha sequences shared by twins, low generation probability occurred in excess. Beta out-of-frame sequences displayed a weaker excess of sharing between twins.

Comment on this clonotype: Its target is not known.

A single record per CDR3 protein comes from TCRdb applying MiXCR to the 5' RACE reads. There are 300,000 to 350,000 distinct CDR3 sequences in the sample; approximately 13% occur only once, and around 7.8% lies in the top ten. Germline CDR1 reads SGHKS; CDR2 reads YYEKEE (reference sequence). Trimming took 1 base from V and 5 from J, leaving 16 bases between them. This CDR3 is built from 15 residues. The same data also went into a second study, on yellow fever vaccine responses in identical twins.

The sequencing input was CD8+ T cells sorted from blood. V gene TRBV5-5 combines with J gene TRBJ2-7; possible D gene TRBD2, 5 bases. The receptor's source is a woman between 18 and 29 years old in good health. DNA of the CDR3: TGTGCCAGCAGCTTGAAAGACACGAGGCGGGACGAGCAGTACTTC. Protein: CASSLKDTRRDEQYF.